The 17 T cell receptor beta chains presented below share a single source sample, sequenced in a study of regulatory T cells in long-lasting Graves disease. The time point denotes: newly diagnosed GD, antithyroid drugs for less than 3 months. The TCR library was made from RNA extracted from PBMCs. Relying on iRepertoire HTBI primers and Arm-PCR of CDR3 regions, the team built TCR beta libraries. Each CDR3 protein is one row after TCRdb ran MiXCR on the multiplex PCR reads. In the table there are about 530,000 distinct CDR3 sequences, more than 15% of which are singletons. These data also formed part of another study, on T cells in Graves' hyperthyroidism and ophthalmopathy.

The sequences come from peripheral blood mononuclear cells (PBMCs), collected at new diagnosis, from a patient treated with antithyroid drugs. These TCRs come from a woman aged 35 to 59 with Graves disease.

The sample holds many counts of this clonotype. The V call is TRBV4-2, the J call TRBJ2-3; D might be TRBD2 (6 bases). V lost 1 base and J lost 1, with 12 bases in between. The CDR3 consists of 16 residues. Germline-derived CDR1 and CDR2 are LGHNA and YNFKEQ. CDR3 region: CASSQGGGTRTDTQYF. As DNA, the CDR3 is TGTGCCAGCAGCCAAGGTGGCGGGACCCGCACAGATACGCAGTATTTT.

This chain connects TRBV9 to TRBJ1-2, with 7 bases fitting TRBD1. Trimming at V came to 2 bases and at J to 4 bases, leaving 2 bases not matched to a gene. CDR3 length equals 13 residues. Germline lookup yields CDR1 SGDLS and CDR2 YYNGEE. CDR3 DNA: TGTGCCAGCAGCGTCGGGACAGTCTATGGCTACACCTTC. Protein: CASSVGTVYGYTF.

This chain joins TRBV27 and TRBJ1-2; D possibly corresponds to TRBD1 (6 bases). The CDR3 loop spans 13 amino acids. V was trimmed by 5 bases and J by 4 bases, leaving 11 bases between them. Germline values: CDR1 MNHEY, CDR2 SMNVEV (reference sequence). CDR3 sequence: CASSIQGRYGYTF. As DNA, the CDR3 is TGTGCCAGCAGTATACAGGGCCGCTATGGCTACACCTTC.

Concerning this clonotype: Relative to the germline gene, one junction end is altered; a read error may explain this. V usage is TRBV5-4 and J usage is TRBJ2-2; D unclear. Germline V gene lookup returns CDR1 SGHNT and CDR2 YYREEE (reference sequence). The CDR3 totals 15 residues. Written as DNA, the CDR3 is TGCGCCAGCAGCCCCCGGATAGCGAACACCGGGGAGCTGTTTTTT. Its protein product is CASSPRIANTGELFF.

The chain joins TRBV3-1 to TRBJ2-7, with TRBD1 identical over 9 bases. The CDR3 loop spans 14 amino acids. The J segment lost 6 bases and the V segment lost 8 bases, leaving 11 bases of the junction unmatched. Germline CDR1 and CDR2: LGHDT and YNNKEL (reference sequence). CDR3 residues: CASSNRGQGFEQYF. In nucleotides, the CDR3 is TGTGCCAGCTCTAACCGGGGACAGGGTTTCGAGCAGTACTTC.

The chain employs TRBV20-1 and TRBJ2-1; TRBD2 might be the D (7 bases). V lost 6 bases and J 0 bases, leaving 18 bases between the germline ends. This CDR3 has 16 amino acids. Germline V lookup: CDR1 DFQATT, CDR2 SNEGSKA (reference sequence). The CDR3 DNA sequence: TGCAGTGCCTCGGGGGGCGGGGGAAGCTCCTACAATGAGCAGTTCTTC. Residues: CSASGGGGSSYNEQFF.

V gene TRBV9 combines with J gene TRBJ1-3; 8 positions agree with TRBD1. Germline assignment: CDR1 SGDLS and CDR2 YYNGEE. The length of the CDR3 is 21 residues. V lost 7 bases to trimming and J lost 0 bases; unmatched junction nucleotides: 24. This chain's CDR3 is CASATQRRQGYYLFSGNTIYF. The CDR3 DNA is TGTGCCAGCGCTACCCAACGCAGACAGGGGTACTACCTTTTCTCTGGAAACACCATATATTTT.

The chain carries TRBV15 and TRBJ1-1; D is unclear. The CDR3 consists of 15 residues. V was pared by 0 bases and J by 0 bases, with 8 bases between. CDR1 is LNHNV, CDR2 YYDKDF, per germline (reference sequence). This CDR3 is CATSRDRILNTEAFF. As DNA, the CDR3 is TGTGCCACCAGCAGAGACAGGATTCTGAACACTGAAGCTTTCTTT.

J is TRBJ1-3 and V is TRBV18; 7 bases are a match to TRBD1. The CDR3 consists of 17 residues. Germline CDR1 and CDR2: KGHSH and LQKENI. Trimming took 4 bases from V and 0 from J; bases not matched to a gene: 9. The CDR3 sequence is CASSRVGQALSGNTIYF. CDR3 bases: TGTGCCAGCTCACGGGTCGGACAGGCCCTCTCTGGAAACACCATATATTTT.

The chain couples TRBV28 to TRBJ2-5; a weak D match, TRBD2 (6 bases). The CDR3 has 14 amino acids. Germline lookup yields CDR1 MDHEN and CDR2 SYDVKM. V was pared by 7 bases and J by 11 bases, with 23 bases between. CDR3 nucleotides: TGTGCCAGCATCCCCGGGACTGCGAGAAATGAGCAGTACTTC. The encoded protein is CASIPGTARNEQYF.

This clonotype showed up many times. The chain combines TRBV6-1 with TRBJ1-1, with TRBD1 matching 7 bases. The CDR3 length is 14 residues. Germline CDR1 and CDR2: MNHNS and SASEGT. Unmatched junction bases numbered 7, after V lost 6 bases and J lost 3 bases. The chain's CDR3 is CASSNRGPDTEAFF. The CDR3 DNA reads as TGTGCCAGCAGCAACAGGGGTCCGGACACTGAAGCTTTCTTT.

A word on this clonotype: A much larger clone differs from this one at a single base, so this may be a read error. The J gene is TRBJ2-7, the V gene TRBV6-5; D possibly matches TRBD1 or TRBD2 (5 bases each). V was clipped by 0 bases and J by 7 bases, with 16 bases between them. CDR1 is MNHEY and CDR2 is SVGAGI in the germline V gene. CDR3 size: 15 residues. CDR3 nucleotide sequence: TGTGCCAGCAGTTACTCGAGTGCAGGGACGGGGGAGCAGTACTTC. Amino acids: CASSYSSAGTGEQYF.

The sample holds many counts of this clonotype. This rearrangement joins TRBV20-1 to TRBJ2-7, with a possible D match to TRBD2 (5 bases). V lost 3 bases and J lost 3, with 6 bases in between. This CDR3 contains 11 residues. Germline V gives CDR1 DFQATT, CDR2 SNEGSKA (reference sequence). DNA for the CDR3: TGCAGTGCTAGCGGAGGCTACGAGCAGTACTTC. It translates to CSASGGYEQYF.

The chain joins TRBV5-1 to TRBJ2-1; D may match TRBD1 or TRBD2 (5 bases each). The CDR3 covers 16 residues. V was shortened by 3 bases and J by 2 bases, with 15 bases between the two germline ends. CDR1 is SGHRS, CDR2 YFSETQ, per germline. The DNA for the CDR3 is TGCGCCAGCAGCTGGGGCGAGGGGTTAACCTACAATGAGCAGTTCTTC. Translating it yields CASSWGEGLTYNEQFF.

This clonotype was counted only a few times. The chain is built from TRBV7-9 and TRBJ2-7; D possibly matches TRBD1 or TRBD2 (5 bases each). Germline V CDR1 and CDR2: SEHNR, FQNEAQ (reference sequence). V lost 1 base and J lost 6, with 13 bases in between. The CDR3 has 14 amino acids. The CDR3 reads CASSLGAGSSEQYF. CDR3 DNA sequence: TGTGCCAGCAGCTTAGGGGCAGGGAGTTCCGAGCAGTACTTC.

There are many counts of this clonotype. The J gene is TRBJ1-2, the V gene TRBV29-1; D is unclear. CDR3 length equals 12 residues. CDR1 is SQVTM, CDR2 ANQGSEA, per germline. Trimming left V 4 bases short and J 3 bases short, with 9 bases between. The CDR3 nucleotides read TGCAGCGTTGGTGGGTCGGACTATGGCTACACCTTC. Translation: CSVGGSDYGYTF.

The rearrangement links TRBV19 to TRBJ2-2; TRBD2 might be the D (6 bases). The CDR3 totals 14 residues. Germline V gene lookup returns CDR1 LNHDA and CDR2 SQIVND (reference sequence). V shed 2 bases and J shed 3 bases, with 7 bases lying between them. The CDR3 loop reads CASSITGDTGELFF. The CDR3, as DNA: TGTGCCAGTAGTATAACGGGGGACACCGGGGAGCTGTTTTTT.